One sample yielded the 25 T cell receptor beta chains listed below, sequenced in a study of CD8 T cells in Susac syndrome. Reverse transcription of roughly 0.5 to 1 ug RNA was performed with random hexamers. A single record per CDR3 protein comes from TCRdb applying MiXCR to the immunoSEQ multiplex PCR reads. The sample yields around 280,000 distinct CDR3 sequences, 90% to 95% seen once. The sequencing input was CD4+ T cells from PBMCs. The receptors derive from a human donor with multiple sclerosis.

This clonotype appeared once. The DNA for the CDR3 is TGTGCCAGCAGTTACTCGAGAAGGGACACGGAGTTCTTC. Translated, it gives CASSYSRRDTEFF. The V gene is TRBV6-5, the J gene TRBJ2-1, with D possibly matching TRBD1 (6 bases). This CDR3 spans 13 amino acids. CDR1 and CDR2 (germline): MNHEY, SVGAGI. V lost 0 bases, J lost 14 bases, and 14 bases lay in between.

The rearrangement links TRBV20-1 to TRBJ1-1, with 8 bases lining up with TRBD1. This CDR3 has 14 residues. V trimming: 3 bases; J trimming: 1 base; junction bases outside the gene matches: 4. Per germline, CDR1 DFQATT and CDR2 SNEGSKA (reference sequence). CDR3 in amino acids: CSASRQGRNTEAFF. For the CDR3, the DNA is TGCAGTGCTAGCAGACAGGGGCGGAACACTGAAGCTTTCTTT.

The rearrangement uses TRBV9 and TRBJ2-1; D remains ambiguous. Trimming took 4 bases from V and 1 from J, leaving 24 bases between them. CDR1 and CDR2 from the germline V gene are SGDLS and YYNGEE. The CDR3 contains 19 residues. As DNA, the CDR3 is TGTGCCAGCAGCCGCTCCCGAGCTTCGGGTATAGTATCCTACAATGAGCAGTTCTTC. Residues: CASSRSRASGIVSYNEQFF.

This rearrangement joins TRBV6-1 to TRBJ2-3; possibly TRBD2 for D (6 bases). Germline loops: CDR1 MNHNS, CDR2 SASEGT. V was clipped by 8 bases and J by 2 bases, with 14 bases between them. The CDR3 runs to 14 residues. In nucleotides, the CDR3 is TGTGCCAGCTCTAGCGTTTTCCCCACAGATACGCAGTATTTT. This codes for CASSSVFPTDTQYF.

V gene TRBV24-1 combines with J gene TRBJ2-1, with 7 bases matching TRBD1. The CDR3 has 14 amino acids. The V gene's germline CDR1 is KGHDR and CDR2 SFDVKD. J lost 4 bases, V lost 7 bases, and 6 bases had no gene match. This chain's CDR3 is CATSGTDPYNEQFF. In DNA, the CDR3 is TGTGCCACCAGCGGGACAGATCCTTACAATGAGCAGTTCTTC.

The V and J genes are TRBV4-1 and TRBJ2-1; D tentatively reads TRBD1 or TRBD2 (5 bases each). CDR1 is MGHRA, CDR2 YSYEKL, per germline. Trimming removed 4 bases at V and 7 bases at J, with 11 bases between. The CDR3 spans 13 residues. As DNA, the CDR3 is TGCGCCAGCAGCCCCGTCGGGGCGAATGAGCAGTTCTTC. Translated, it gives CASSPVGANEQFF.

J is TRBJ2-7 and V is TRBV6-2 or TRBV6-3; a possible D gene is TRBD1 (6 bases). Trimming pared 4 bases from V and 2 bases from J, leaving 24 bases between. Germline-derived CDR1 and CDR2 are MNHEY and SVGEGT. The CDR3 is 18 amino acids. CDR3 loop: CASSSYLHDRSLTYEQYF. The CDR3 DNA follows: TGTGCCAGCAGTTCTTACCTTCACGACAGGTCTCTGACCTACGAGCAGTACTTC.

The rearrangement joins TRBV6-5 to TRBJ2-5, with no clear D. CDR3 length: 14 residues. Germline V lookup: CDR1 MNHEY, CDR2 SVGAGI. V lost 7 bases, J lost 7 bases, and 19 bases lay in between. CDR3 nucleotides: TGTGCCAGCACTACGGGTACCAAGCAAAGGACCCAGTACTTC. Encoded protein: CASTTGTKQRTQYF.

The V gene is TRBV3-1, the J gene TRBJ2-1, with unresolved D. Trimming removed 2 bases at V and 7 bases at J, with 12 bases between. CDR1 LGHDT and CDR2 YNNKEL come from the germline V gene (reference sequence). The CDR3 covers 14 residues. The chain's CDR3 is CASSQFKGLNEQFF. For the CDR3, the DNA is TGTGCCAGCAGCCAATTTAAAGGTCTTAATGAGCAGTTCTTC.

The chain combines TRBV29-1 with TRBJ1-2; no definite D call. Germline V gene lookup returns CDR1 SQVTM and CDR2 ANQGSEA. The CDR3 sequence is 14 residues long. The V and J ends lost 6 bases and 7 bases respectively, with 21 bases between them. The chain's CDR3 is CSVAPDLPRGGYTF. Here the CDR3 DNA reads TGCAGCGTCGCCCCGGACCTTCCCCGGGGTGGCTACACCTTC. Based on the CDR3 plus reference TRBV29-1 and TRBJ1-2, the full variable domain is SAVISQKPSRDICQRGTSLTIQCQVDSQVTMMFWYRQQPGQSLTLIATANQGSEATYESGFVIDKFPISRPNLTFSTLTVSNMSPEDSSIYLCSVAPDLPRGGYTFGSGTRLTVV.

V gene TRBV12-3 or TRBV12-4 combines with J gene TRBJ2-7; D gene ambiguous. The CDR3 contains 15 residues. V was trimmed by 1 base and J by 0 bases, leaving 10 bases between them. CDR3 protein: CASSLGLFRSYEQYF. DNA of the CDR3: TGTGCCAGCAGTTTAGGACTCTTCCGCTCCTACGAGCAGTACTTC.

This chain links TRBV7-9 with TRBJ1-2; tentatively, D is TRBD1 (6 bases). The ends were cut back, 5 bases at V and 6 bases at J, with 13 bases in the middle. Germline V gene sequence: CDR1 SEHNR, CDR2 FQNEAQ (reference sequence). The CDR3 is 13 residues long. The CDR3 DNA reads as TGTGCCAGCAGCACGGTGGCAGGGGATGGCTACACCTTC. This translates into CASSTVAGDGYTF.

V gene TRBV25-1 combines with J gene TRBJ2-5, with TRBD1 as a possible D gene (6 bases). Germline V gives CDR1 MGHDK, CDR2 SYGVNS. This CDR3 comprises 13 residues. The V end lost 2 bases, the J end lost 5 bases, and 9 bases lay between the germline ends. CDR3 residues: CASSEPGVETQYF. Written as DNA, the CDR3 is TGTGCCAGCAGTGAACCAGGGGTGGAGACCCAGTACTTC.

The rearrangement joins TRBV20-1 to TRBJ1-5, with D possibly being TRBD1 (5 bases). V lost 5 bases and J 9 bases, leaving 32 bases between the germline ends. The CDR3 runs 18 residues. From germline, CDR1 is DFQATT and CDR2 SNEGSKA (reference sequence). CDR3 in DNA: TGCAGTGCTGTCCTTACCCACAATCAGGGCCGAGCCATGCGGCCCCAGCATTTT. This translates into CSAVLTHNQGRAMRPQHF.

V is TRBV9 and J is TRBJ1-3, with 10 bases aligning to TRBD1. The CDR3 has 17 residues. Losses at the gene ends were 3 bases for V and 1 base for J; bases not matched to a gene: 7. CDR1 and CDR2 from the germline V gene are SGDLS and YYNGEE. The CDR3 DNA reads TGTGCCAGCAGCGCCGGGACAGGGGAGTTTTCTGGAAACACCATATATTTT. Amino acids: CASSAGTGEFSGNTIYF.

There are a few counts of this clonotype. V gene TRBV19 combines with J gene TRBJ2-6; D not resolved. This CDR3 region has 14 residues. Germline V CDR1 and CDR2: LNHDA, SQIVND (reference sequence). Trimming pared 5 bases from V and 2 bases from J, leaving 7 bases between. The CDR3: CASSSGTGANVLTF. The CDR3 nucleotides read TGTGCCAGTAGTTCAGGAACTGGGGCCAACGTCCTGACTTTC.

The chain is built from TRBV6-5 and TRBJ2-3; 8 nucleotides match TRBD2. Looked up from germline, CDR1 is MNHEY and CDR2 is SVGAGI. V lost 5 bases, J lost 4 bases, and 14 bases stayed unmatched. The CDR3 contains 17 residues. CDR3 coding DNA: TGTGCCAGCAGTCCCTCGGGACTAGGTGTTGTGGCAGATACGCAGTATTTT. It is translated as CASSPSGLGVVADTQYF.

The chain combines TRBV20-1 with TRBJ2-5, with 9 bases fitting TRBD2. The V segment lost 3 bases and the J segment 3 bases; nucleotides outside the gene matches: 5. Germline CDR1 and CDR2: DFQATT and SNEGSKA (reference sequence). The CDR3 has 14 amino acids. CDR3 DNA: TGCAGTGCTAGGGAGGGACTAGCAAAAGAGACCCAGTACTTC. Protein: CSAREGLAKETQYF.

This clonotype was picked up one time. The chain is built from TRBV29-1 and TRBJ1-1; D unclear. The V and J ends lost 6 bases and 5 bases respectively, with 10 bases between them. Per germline, CDR1 SQVTM and CDR2 ANQGSEA. The CDR3 runs to 11 residues. CDR3 protein: CSVGGDTEAFF. As DNA, the CDR3 is TGCAGCGTGGGCGGGGATACTGAAGCTTTCTTT.

This clonotype was observed a handful of times. The rearrangement joins TRBV14 to TRBJ2-7; 8 nucleotides align to TRBD2. Looked up from germline, CDR1 is SGHDN and CDR2 is FVKESK. This CDR3 has 15 residues. V trimming: 5 bases; J trimming: 4 bases; junction bases outside the gene matches: 10. The CDR3 reads CASSLRGGLRYEQYF. DNA of the CDR3: TGTGCCAGCAGCTTACGGGGGGGCCTCAGATACGAGCAGTACTTC.

CDR3 DNA: TGCGCCAGCAGCCAAATACGGGACACCGGAGGTAATCAGCCCCAGCATTTT. Translating it yields CASSQIRDTGGNQPQHF. The chain couples TRBV4-1 to TRBJ1-5; weak D call: TRBD1 (6 bases). Germline CDR1 and CDR2: MGHRA and YSYEKL. The CDR3 contains 17 residues. The V end lost 2 bases, the J end lost 4 bases, and 18 bases lay between the germline ends.

This chain connects TRBV20-1 to TRBJ1-1, with D possibly TRBD1 on 6 matching bases. The germline V gene encodes CDR1 DFQATT and CDR2 SNEGSKA (reference sequence). CDR3 size: 13 residues. V was shortened by 0 bases and J by 7 bases, with 12 bases between the two germline ends. This CDR3 is CSAREGRGGEAFF. CDR3 coding DNA: TGCAGTGCTAGAGAGGGCAGGGGAGGTGAAGCTTTCTTT.

V and J are TRBV20-1 and TRBJ2-4; maybe TRBD2 (6 bases). The CDR3 is 15 amino acids. Trimming took 1 base from V and 4 from J, leaving 14 bases between them. Germline assignment: CDR1 DFQATT and CDR2 SNEGSKA (reference sequence). The CDR3 coding sequence is TGCAGTGCTAGAGTTGGAGGGCGGAGGAAAAACATTCAGTACTTC. Its translation is CSARVGGRRKNIQYF.

The chain carries TRBV18 and TRBJ1-4; maybe TRBD1 (5 bases). Between the trimmed V and J ends, which lost 2 bases and 2 bases, there was a span of 15 bases. The length of the CDR3 is 17 residues. CDR1 and CDR2 (germline): KGHSH, LQKENI. CDR3 in amino acids: CASSPGGGTPTNEKLFF. In nucleotides, the CDR3 is TGTGCCAGCTCACCAGGGGGGGGGACCCCCACTAATGAAAAACTGTTTTTT.

The V and J genes are TRBV6-5 and TRBJ2-3; maybe TRBD2 (6 bases). CDR3 size: 15 residues. The germline V and J ends were trimmed by 2 bases and 2 bases, with 11 bases remaining between them. Germline V lookup: CDR1 MNHEY, CDR2 SVGAGI. The CDR3 DNA is TGTGCCAGCAGTTACAAAGCTAGCGTCACAGATACGCAGTATTTT. It encodes CASSYKASVTDTQYF.